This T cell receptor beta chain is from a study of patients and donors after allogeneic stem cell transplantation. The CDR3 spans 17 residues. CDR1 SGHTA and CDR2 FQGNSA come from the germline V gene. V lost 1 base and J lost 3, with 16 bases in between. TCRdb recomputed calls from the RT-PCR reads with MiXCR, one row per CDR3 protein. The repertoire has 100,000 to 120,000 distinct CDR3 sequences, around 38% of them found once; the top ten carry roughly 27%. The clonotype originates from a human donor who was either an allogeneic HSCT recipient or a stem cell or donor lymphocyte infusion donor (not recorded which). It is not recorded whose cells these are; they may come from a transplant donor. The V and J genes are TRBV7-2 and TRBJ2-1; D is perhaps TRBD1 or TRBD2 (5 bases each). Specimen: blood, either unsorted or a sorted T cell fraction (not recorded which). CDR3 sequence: CASSLVGTPTFYNEQFF. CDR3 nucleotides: TGTGCCAGCAGCTTAGTGGGGACCCCGACCTTCTACAATGAGCAGTTCTTC.